These 10 T cell receptor beta chains came from one sample sequenced in a study of human thymus T cells. This table comes from immunoSEQ multiplex PCR, and its TCRdb copy is limited to in-frame clones, with some not included. This sample yields 40,000 to 45,000 clones, of which about 93% are seen a single time; roughly 0.12% belongs to the top ten. Source material: blood. Every receptor here comes from a boy under three years old with a congenital heart defect but otherwise immunologically healthy.

The chain couples TRBV2 to TRBJ2-5; a possible D gene is TRBD2 (6 bases). Germline-derived CDR1 and CDR2 are SNHLY and FYNNEI. Deletions cut 4 bases from V and 0 bases from J, with 6 bases between. The CDR3 contains 13 residues. The CDR3 spells CASSGTNQETQYF. The CDR3 DNA sequence: TGTGCCAGCAGTGGGACTAACCAAGAGACCCAGTACTTC. Variable domain in full (rest from reference TRBV2 and TRBJ2-5): EPEVTQTPSHQVTQMGQEVILRCVPISNHLYFYWYRQILGQKVEFLVSFYNNEISEKSEIFDDQFSVERPDGSNFTLKIRSTKLEDSAMYFCASSGTNQETQYFGPGTRLLVL.

The chain couples TRBV5-1 to TRBJ2-7; 7 bases align to TRBD1. Trimming at V came to 4 bases and at J to 1 base, leaving 5 bases not matched to a gene. The CDR3 is 14 amino acids. CDR1 and CDR2 from the germline V gene are SGHRS and YFSETQ. The CDR3 bases are TGCGCCAGCAGCAGGAAGACAGGGTCCTACGAGCAGTACTTC. As protein: CASSRKTGSYEQYF.

This rearrangement joins TRBV4-2 to TRBJ2-1; D might be TRBD2 (6 bases). Germline CDR1 and CDR2: LGHNA and YNFKEQ. The V gene lost 2 bases and the J gene lost 9 bases, with 20 bases spanning the gap. CDR3 length: 16 amino acids. The CDR3 DNA is TGTGCCAGCAGCCAAAGGCCGGGACTCCTCCAGGGTGAGCAGTTCTTC. Translating it yields CASSQRPGLLQGEQFF.

The V call is TRBV4-3, the J call TRBJ2-7; D is perhaps TRBD1 or TRBD2 (5 bases each). V shed 0 bases and J shed 4 bases, with 16 bases lying between them. This CDR3 has 16 residues. CDR1 is LGHNA, CDR2 YSLEER, per germline. CDR3 nucleotide sequence: TGCGCCAGCAGCCAAGAAGCACCAGGGAGCGGATACGAGCAGTACTTC. It encodes CASSQEAPGSGYEQYF.

V gene TRBV5-5 combines with J gene TRBJ2-3, with D possibly called TRBD1 or TRBD2 (5 bases each). The CDR3 is 14 amino acids. Germline values: CDR1 SGHKS, CDR2 YYEKEE (reference sequence). V was clipped by 0 bases and J by 6 bases, with 11 bases between them. The CDR3 DNA follows: TGTGCCAGCAGCTTGGATGGGGGATGGGATACGCAGTATTTT. Its protein is CASSLDGGWDTQYF.

The rearrangement uses TRBV5-1 and TRBJ1-1; TRBD1 agrees at 7 bases. The CDR3 is made up of 15 amino acids. The V segment lost 4 bases and the J segment 2 bases; nucleotides outside the gene matches: 8. Germline loops: CDR1 SGHRS, CDR2 YFSETQ. The CDR3 region is CASSPTGQLNTEAFF. CDR3 DNA sequence: TGCGCCAGCAGCCCTACGGGACAGTTAAACACTGAAGCTTTCTTT.

The chain joins TRBV20-1 to TRBJ2-5, with D hard to call. Germline V CDR1 and CDR2: DFQATT, SNEGSKA (reference sequence). V gave up 3 bases and J gave up 1 base, with 3 bases separating them. The CDR3 consists of 11 residues. The DNA for the CDR3 is TGCAGTGCTAGGATCCAAGAGACCCAGTACTTC. This codes for CSARIQETQYF.

The J gene is TRBJ1-3, the V gene TRBV27, with D possibly being TRBD1 (6 bases). The CDR3 loop spans 15 amino acids. Germline CDR1 reads MNHEY; CDR2 reads SMNVEV (reference sequence). V shed 2 bases and J shed 4 bases, with 12 bases lying between them. CDR3 region: CASSLAGGRGNTIYF. In nucleotides, the CDR3 is TGTGCCAGCAGTTTAGCCGGGGGCAGGGGAAACACCATATATTTT.

This rearrangement joins TRBV5-6 to TRBJ1-2; D not resolved. Trimming shortened V by 5 bases and J by 7 bases, and 12 bases separated the two germline ends. Germline loops: CDR1 SGHDT, CDR2 YYEEEE. CDR3 length: 12 amino acids. CDR3 sequence: CASSWNEGGYTF. The CDR3 DNA sequence: TGTGCCAGCAGTTGGAATGAAGGTGGCTACACCTTC.

Here the CDR3 reads CASSAGGNQPQHF. The CDR3 bases are TGTGCCAGCAGTGCAGGGGGCAATCAGCCCCAGCATTTT. The chain uses TRBV6-1 and TRBJ1-5; possibly TRBD1 for D (6 bases). V lost 4 bases to trimming and J lost 2 bases, with 6 bases between them. The CDR3 length is 13 residues. From germline, CDR1 is MNHNS and CDR2 SASEGT.